This TCR beta chain was identified during a study of patients and donors after allogeneic stem cell transplantation. CDR1 and CDR2 from the germline V gene are SGHTA and FQGTGA. This CDR3 comprises 21 residues. V dropped 1 base and J dropped 0; count of bases not matched to a gene: 17. A single record per CDR3 protein comes from TCRdb applying MiXCR to the RT-PCR reads. Of under 200,000 distinct CDR3 sequences detected, 25% to 35% appear once; the ten largest clones hold under 3.5%. This sequence was found in a human donor who was either an allogeneic HSCT recipient or a stem cell or donor lymphocyte infusion donor (not recorded which). It is not recorded whose cells these are; they may come from a transplant donor. This chain links TRBV7-3 with TRBJ2-1; TRBD2 matches at 8 bases. The specimen sequenced was blood, either unsorted or a sorted T cell fraction (not recorded which). CDR3 loop: CASSLRTNQLSGEPSYNEQFF. CDR3 bases: TGTGCCAGCAGCTTAAGGACGAACCAACTTAGCGGGGAGCCCTCCTACAATGAGCAGTTCTTC.